This record concerns one T cell receptor beta chain sequence. Its matching antigen is unknown. This entry is derived from a study of monozygotic twins with inflammatory bowel disease. General study points: Clonotypes shared with others were fewer in IBD patients than in healthy twins, especially with disease activity.

The CDR3 runs 16 residues. Germline lookup yields CDR1 MNHEY and CDR2 SMNVEV (reference sequence). Each CDR3 protein gets one entry in TCRdb, which reprocessed the 5' RACE reads and gives no DNA. This sample's table reports 330,000 or so distinct CDR3 sequences. The source material was blood. The TCR was taken from a human donor with ulcerative colitis or Crohn's disease, or a healthy co-twin of an affected twin (not recorded which). The gene calls are TRBV27 and TRBJ2-3; the D call of TRBD2 rests on TCRdb alone, since no DNA is present to check it. The CDR3 reads CASSLNKRGSTDTQYF.